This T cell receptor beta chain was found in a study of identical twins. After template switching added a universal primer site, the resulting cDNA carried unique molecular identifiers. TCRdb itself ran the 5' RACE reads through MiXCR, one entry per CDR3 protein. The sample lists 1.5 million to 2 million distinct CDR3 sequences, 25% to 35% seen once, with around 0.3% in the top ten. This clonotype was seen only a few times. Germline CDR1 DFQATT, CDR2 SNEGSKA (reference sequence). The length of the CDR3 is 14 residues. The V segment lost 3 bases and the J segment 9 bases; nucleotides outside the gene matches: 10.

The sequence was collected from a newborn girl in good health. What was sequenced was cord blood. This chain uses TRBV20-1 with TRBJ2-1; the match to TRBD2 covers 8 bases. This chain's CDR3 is CSARVPGTRSEQFF. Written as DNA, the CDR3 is TGCAGTGCTAGGGTCCCCGGGACTAGAAGTGAGCAGTTCTTC.